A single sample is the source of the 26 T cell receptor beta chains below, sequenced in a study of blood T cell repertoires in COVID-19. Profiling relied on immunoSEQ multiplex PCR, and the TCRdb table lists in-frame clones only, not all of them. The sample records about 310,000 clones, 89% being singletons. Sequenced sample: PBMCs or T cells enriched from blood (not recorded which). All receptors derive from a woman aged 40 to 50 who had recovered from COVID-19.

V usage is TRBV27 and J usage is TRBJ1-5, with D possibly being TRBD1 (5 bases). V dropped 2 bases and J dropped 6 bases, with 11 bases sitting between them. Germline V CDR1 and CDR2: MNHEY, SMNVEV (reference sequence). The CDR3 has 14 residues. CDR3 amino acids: CASSLQGWGQPQHF. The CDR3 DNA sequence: TGTGCCAGCAGTTTACAGGGTTGGGGTCAGCCCCAGCATTTT.

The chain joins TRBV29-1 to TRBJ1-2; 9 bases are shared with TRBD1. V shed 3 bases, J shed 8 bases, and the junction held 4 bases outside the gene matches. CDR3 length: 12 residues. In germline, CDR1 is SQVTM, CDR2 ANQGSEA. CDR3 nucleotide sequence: TGCAGCGTTGAGAGGGACAGGGAGGGCTACACCTTC. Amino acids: CSVERDREGYTF.

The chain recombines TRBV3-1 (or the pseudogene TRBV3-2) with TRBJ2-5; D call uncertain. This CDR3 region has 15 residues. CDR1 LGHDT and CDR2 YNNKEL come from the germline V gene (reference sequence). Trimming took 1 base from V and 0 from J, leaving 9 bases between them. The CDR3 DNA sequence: TGTGCCAGCAGCCAAGTATTAGAGTACCAAGAGACCCAGTACTTC. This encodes CASSQVLEYQETQYF.

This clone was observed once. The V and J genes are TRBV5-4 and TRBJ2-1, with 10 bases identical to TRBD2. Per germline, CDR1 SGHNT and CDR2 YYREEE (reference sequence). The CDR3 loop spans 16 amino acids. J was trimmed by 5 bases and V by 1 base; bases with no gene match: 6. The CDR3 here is CASSLPGLALNNEQFF. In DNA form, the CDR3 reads TGTGCCAGCAGCTTGCCGGGACTAGCGTTAAACAATGAGCAGTTCTTC.

In nucleotides, the CDR3 is TGTGCCGGAAGGGGGGGTTCGGAGACCCAGTACTTC. Residues: CAGRGGSETQYF. This chain links TRBV6-6 with TRBJ2-5; TRBD2 might be the D (7 bases). The CDR3 is made up of 12 amino acids. Germline V CDR1 and CDR2: MNHNY, SVGAGI (reference sequence). Trimming removed 11 bases from V and 5 bases from J, with 15 bases in between.

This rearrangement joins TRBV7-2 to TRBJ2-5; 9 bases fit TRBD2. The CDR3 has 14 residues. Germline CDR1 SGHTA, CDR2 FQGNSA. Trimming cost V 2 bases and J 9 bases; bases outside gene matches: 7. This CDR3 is CASSLLGGGVSQYF. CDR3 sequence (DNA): TGTGCCAGCAGCTTATTGGGCGGGGGGGTGTCCCAGTACTTC.

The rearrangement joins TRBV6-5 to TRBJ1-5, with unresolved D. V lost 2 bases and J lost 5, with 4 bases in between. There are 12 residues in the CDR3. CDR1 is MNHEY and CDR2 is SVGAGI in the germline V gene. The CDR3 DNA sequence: TGTGCCAGCAGTTACCGAGATCAGCCCCAGCATTTT. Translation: CASSYRDQPQHF.

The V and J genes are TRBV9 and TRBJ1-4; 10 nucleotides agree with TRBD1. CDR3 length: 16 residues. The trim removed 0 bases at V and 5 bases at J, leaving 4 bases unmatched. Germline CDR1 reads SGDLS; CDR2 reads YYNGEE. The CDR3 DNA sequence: TGTGCCAGCAGCGTAGCTGGGACAGGGGCGAATGAAAAACTGTTTTTT. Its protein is CASSVAGTGANEKLFF.

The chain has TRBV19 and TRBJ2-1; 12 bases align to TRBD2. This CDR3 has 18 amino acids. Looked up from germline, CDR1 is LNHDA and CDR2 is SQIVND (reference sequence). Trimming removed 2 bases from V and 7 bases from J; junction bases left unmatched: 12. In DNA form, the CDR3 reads TGTGCCAGTAGTATAACCACCCTAGCGGGAGGGCCCGGAAATGAGCAGTTCTTC. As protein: CASSITTLAGGPGNEQFF.

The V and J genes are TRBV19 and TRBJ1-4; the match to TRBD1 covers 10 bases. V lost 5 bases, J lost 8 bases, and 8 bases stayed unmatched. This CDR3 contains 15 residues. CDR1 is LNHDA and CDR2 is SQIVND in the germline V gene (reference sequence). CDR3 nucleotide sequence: TGTGCCAGTAGTTCCGACAGGGGGCGCGGGGAAAAACTGTTTTTT. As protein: CASSSDRGRGEKLFF.

The chain's CDR3 is CAIRDYQETQYF. The DNA of the CDR3 is TGTGCCATCCGGGACTACCAAGAGACCCAGTACTTC. The genes are TRBV10-3 and TRBJ2-5; D is possibly TRBD2 (6 bases). The CDR3 covers 12 residues. V lost 8 bases and J lost 0, with 7 bases in between. Germline-derived CDR1 and CDR2 are ENHRY and SYGVKD.

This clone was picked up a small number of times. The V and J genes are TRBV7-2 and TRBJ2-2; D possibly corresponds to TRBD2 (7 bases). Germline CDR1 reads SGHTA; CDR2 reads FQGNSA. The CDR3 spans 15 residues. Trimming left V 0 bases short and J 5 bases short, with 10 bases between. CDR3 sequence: CASSLAGGGTGELFF. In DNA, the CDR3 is TGTGCCAGCAGCTTAGCGGGAGGGGGAACCGGGGAGCTGTTTTTT.

CDR3: CAIGLAVDYEQYF. The CDR3 DNA is TGTGCCATCGGACTAGCGGTCGACTACGAGCAGTACTTC. The genes are TRBV10-3 and TRBJ2-7; 10 bases line up with TRBD2. Trimming at V came to 8 bases and at J to 3 bases, leaving 4 bases not matched to a gene. The CDR3 length is 13 residues. Germline loops: CDR1 ENHRY, CDR2 SYGVKD.

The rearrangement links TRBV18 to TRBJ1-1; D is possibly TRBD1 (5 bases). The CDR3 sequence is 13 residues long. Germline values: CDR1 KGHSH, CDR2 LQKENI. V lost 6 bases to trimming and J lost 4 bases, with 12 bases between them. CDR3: CASSPQGGTEAFF. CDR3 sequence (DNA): TGTGCCAGCTCCCCCCAGGGTGGCACTGAAGCTTTCTTT.

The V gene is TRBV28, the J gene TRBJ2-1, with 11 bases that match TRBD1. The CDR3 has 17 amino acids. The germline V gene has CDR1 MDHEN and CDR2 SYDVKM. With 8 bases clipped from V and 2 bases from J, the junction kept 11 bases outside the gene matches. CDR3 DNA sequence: TGTGCCAGCCGCCGCCGACGGGGACAGGGGGCCTACAATGAGCAGTTCTTC. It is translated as CASRRRRGQGAYNEQFF.

CDR3 coding DNA: TGTGCCAGCAGTCAACAGGGTCTAACTGAAGCTTTCTTT. It is translated as CASSQQGLTEAFF. The J gene is TRBJ1-1, the V gene TRBV6-2 or TRBV6-3, with D possibly matching TRBD1 (6 bases). Germline lookup yields CDR1 MNHEY and CDR2 SVGEGT. V gave up 5 bases and J gave up 5 bases, with 12 bases separating them. This CDR3 is built from 13 residues.

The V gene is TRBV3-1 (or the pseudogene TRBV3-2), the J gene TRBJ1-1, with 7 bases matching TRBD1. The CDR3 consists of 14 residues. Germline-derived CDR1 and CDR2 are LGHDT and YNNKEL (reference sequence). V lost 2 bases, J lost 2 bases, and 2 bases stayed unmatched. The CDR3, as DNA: TGTGCCAGCAGCCAACGACAGGGAAACACTGAAGCTTTCTTT. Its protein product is CASSQRQGNTEAFF.

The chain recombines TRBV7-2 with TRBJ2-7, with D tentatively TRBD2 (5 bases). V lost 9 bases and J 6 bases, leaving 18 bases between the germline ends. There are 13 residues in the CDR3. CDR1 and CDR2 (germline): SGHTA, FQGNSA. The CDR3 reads CASQAGIHGEQYF. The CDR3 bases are TGTGCCAGTCAGGCGGGCATACACGGCGAGCAGTACTTC.

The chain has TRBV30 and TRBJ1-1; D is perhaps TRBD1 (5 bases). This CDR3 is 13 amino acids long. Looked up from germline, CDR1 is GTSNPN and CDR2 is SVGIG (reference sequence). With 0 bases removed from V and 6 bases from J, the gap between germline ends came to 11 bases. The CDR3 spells CAWSVSDSPEAFF. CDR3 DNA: TGTGCCTGGAGTGTCTCTGACAGCCCTGAAGCTTTCTTT.

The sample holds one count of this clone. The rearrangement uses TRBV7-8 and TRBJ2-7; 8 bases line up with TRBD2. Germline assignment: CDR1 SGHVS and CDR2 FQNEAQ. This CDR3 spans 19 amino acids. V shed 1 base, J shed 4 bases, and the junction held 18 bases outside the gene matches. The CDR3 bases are TGTGCCAGCAGCTTAGAAATCCGGACTAGCCTGAGGGGAAGGTACGAGCAGTACTTC. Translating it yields CASSLEIRTSLRGRYEQYF.

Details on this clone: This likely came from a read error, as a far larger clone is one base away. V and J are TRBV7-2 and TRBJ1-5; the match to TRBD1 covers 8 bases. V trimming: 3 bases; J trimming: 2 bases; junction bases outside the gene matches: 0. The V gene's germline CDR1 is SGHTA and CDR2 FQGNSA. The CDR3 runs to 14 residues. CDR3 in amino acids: CASSLTGGNQPQHF. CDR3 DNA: TGTGCCAGCAGCTTGACAGGGGGCAATCAGCCCCAGCATTTT.

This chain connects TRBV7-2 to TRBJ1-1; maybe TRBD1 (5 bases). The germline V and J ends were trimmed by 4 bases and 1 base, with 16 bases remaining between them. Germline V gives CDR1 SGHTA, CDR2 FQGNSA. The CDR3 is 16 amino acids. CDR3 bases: TGTGCCAGCAGCTCAGGGCCCCCGAATACGAACACTGAAGCTTTCTTT. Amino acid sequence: CASSSGPPNTNTEAFF.

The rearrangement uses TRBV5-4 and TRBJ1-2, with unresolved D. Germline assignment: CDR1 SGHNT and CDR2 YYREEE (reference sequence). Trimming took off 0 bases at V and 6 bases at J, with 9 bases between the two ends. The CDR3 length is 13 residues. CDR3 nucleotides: TGTGCCAGCAGCTTGGAACAGTGGAATGGCTACACCTTC. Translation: CASSLEQWNGYTF.

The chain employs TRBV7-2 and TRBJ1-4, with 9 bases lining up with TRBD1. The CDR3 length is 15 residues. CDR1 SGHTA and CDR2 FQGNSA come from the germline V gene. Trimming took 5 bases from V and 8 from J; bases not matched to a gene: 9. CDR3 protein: CASSIMGTGREKLFF. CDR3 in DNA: TGTGCCAGCAGCATAATGGGGACAGGGCGGGAAAAACTGTTTTTT.

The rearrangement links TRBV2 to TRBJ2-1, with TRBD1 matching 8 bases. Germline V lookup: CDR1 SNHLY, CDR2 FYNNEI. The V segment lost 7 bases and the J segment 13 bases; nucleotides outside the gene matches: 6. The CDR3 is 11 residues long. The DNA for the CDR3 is TGTGCCAGCAATGGACAGGGCAGACAGTTCTTC. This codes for CASNGQGRQFF. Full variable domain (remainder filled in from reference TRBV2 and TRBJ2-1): EPEVTQTPSHQVTQMGQEVILRCVPISNHLYFYWYRQILGQKVEFLVSFYNNEISEKSEIFDDQFSVERPDGSNFTLKIRSTKLEDSAMYFCASNGQGRQFFGPGTRLTVL.

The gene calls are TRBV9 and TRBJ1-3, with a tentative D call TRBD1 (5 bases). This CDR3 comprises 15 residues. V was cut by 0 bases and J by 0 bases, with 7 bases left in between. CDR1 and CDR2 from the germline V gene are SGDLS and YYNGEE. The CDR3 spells CASSVGGASGNTIYF. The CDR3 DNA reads TGTGCCAGCAGCGTAGGTGGGGCCTCTGGAAACACCATATATTTT. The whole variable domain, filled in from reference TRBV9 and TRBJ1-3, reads DSGVTQTPKHLITATGQRVTLRCSPRSGDLSVYWYQQSLDQGLQFLIQYYNGEERAKGNILERFSAQQFPDLHSELNLSSLELGDSALYFCASSVGGASGNTIYFGEGSWLTVV.